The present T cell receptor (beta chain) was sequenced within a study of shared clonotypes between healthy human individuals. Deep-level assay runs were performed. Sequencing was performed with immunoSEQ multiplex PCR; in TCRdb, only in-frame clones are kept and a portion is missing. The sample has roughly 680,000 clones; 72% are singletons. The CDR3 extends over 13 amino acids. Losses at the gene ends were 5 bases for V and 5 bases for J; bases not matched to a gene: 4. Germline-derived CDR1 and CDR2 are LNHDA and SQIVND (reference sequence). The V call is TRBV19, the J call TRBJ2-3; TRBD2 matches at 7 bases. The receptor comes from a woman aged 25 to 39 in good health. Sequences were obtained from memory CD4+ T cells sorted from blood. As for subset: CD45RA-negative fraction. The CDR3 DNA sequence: TGTGCCAGTAGTGGACTAGTCGGAGATACGCAGTATTTT. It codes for CASSGLVGDTQYF.